This T cell receptor (beta chain) comes out of a study of T cells after yellow fever vaccination. The study, taken as a whole, reports: A faster peak, day 5 versus 15, was reached by the weaker secondary response. Repertoires sorted by FACS could include abundant clonotypes that are contaminants from the bulk population.

Many counts were recorded for this clonotype. No antigen is known for it. The 5'RACE template-switching step produced TCR cDNA and added a universal primer site and UMIs. One entry per CDR3 protein, called by TCRdb with MiXCR from the 5' RACE reads. The data show 450,000 to 600,000 distinct CDR3 sequences, approximately 12% seen once. V gave up 0 bases and J gave up 4 bases, with 9 bases separating them. Germline V CDR1 and CDR2: MNHEY, SMNVEV (reference sequence). The CDR3 consists of 15 residues. This chain joins TRBV27 and TRBJ2-2, with D tentatively TRBD2 (6 bases). Sequences were derived from PBMCs, sampled on the day of the yellow fever booster vaccination. This sequence originates from a man under 40 who received the YFV17D yellow fever vaccine. DNA of the CDR3: TGTGCCAGCAGTTTATCGATGGGAGGCACCGGGGAGCTGTTTTTT. This gives the protein CASSLSMGGTGELFF.